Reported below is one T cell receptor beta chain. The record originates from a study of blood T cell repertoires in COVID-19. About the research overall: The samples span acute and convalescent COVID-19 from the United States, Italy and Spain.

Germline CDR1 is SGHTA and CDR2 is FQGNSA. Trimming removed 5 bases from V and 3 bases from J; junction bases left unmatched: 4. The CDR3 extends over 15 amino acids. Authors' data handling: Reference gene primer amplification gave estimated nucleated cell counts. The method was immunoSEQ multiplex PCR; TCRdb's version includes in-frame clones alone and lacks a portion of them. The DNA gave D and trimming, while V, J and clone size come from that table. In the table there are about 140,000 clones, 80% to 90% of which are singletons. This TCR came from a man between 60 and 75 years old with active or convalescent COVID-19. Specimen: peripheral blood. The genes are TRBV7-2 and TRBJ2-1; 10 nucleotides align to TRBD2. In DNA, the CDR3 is TGTGCCAGCAGCCTACTAGCGGGACGCTACAATGAGCAGTTCTTC. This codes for CASSLLAGRYNEQFF.